The present entry profiles one T cell receptor (beta chain) with its context. The data were obtained in a study of T cells after somatic rescue of genetic block. TCRdb's table, derived via immunoSEQ multiplex PCR, lists solely in-frame clones and lacks some. The sample yields tens of thousands of clones, about 87% seen once. Trimming took off 0 bases at V and 1 base at J, with 10 bases between the two ends. There are 15 residues in the CDR3. Per germline, CDR1 MNHNS and CDR2 SASEGT. V is TRBV6-1 and J is TRBJ2-7; D unclear. Material for sequencing was peripheral blood mononuclear cells (PBMCs). This clonotype was obtained from a woman between 18 and 30 years old. CDR3 in DNA: TGTGCCAGCAGTGAAGCGCCCCAGAATTCCTACGAGCAGTACTTC. Its protein is CASSEAPQNSYEQYF.